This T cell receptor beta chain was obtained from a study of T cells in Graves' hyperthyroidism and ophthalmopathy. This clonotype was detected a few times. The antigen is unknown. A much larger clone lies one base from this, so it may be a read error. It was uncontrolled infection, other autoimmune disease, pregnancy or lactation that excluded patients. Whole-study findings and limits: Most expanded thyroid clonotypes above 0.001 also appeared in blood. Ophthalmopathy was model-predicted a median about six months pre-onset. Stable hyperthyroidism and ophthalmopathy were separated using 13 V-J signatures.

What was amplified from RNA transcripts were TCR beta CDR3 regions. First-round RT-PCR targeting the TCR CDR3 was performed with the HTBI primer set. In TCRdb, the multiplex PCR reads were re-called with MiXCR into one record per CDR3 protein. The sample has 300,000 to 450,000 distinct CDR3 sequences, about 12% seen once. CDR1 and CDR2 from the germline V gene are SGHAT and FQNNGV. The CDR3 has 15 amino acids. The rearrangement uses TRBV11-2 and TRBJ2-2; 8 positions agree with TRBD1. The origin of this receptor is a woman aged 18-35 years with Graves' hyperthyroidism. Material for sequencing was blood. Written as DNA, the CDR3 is TGTGCCAGCAGCCCCGGACAGGGCCGCACCGGGGAGCTGTCTTTT. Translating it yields CASSPGQGRTGELSF. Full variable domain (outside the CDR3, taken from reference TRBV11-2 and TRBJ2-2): EAGVAQSPRYKIIEKRQSVAFWCNPISGHATLYWYQQILGQGPKLLIQFQNNGVVDDSQLPKDRFSAERLKGVDSTLKIQPAKLEDSAVYLCASSPGQGRTGELSFGEGSRLTVL.